This T cell receptor (beta chain) was sequenced in a study of blood T cell repertoires in COVID-19. Clones were read by immunoSEQ multiplex PCR, and TCRdb kept only the in-frame ones, dropping some. Here the sample spans tens of thousands of clones, around nine tenths being singletons. The sequenced sample was PBMCs or T cells enriched from blood (not recorded which). The clonotype was recovered from a woman aged 35 to 49 who had recovered from COVID-19.

The CDR3 DNA reads TGCGCCAGCGGACTGGACAGGAACACTGAAGCTTTCTTT. Amino acid sequence: CASGLDRNTEAFF. V and J are TRBV5-1 and TRBJ1-1; possible D gene TRBD1, 6 bases. CDR1 is SGHRS, CDR2 YFSETQ, per germline. Trimming removed 7 bases at V and 1 base at J, with 11 bases between. The CDR3 covers 13 residues.